This T cell receptor delta chain was sequenced in a study of γδ T cells in repeated Plasmodium falciparum infection (dated by TCRdb to the early 2020s). Regarding the research as a whole: In the natural-infection arm, Malian children exposed to intense seasonal malaria transmission were enrolled and compared against age and gender matched Australian children. About five malaria-naive U.S. adults underwent four controlled human malaria infections by bites from P. falciparum NF54-infected Anopheles stephensi mosquitoes over about 640 days. The gammadelta TCR repertoires from Mali were analysed in two ways: cross-sectionally during periods with no transmission, and longitudinally across episodes of acute febrile malaria. Using both natural infection in Mali and controlled human malaria infection, the study looked at the way repeated Plasmodium falciparum infection shapes the human gammadelta T cell repertoire. Samples from controlled-infection subjects were taken at baseline, right before selected infections, and 21 days after each infection.

As regards this clone: Its recognized antigen is unknown. A read error is the likely source, as a far larger clone sits one nucleotide away. Other DNA sequences in the sample encode the same CDR3.

The investigation overall reported the following: Compared with the repertoires of Australian children, the Vdelta2-negative gammadelta TCR repertoires of Malian children appeared more clonally expanded, less diverse and less shared. Across time and infection, the Vgamma9/Vdelta2+ TCR repertoires showed a highly stable polyclonal makeup, with many TCRgamma sequences overlapping between individuals. Waves of new clonotype selection in Vdelta2-negative, largely Vdelta1+, gammadelta TCR repertoires appeared to be driven by repeated controlled infections. Analysis of inter-individual variability in gammadelta T cell responses was limited by the small size of the controlled-infection cohort. The Malian cohort was drawn from a small rural village made up mostly of one ethnic group, which limits generalizability.

CDR3 length: 21 amino acids, cysteine to phenylalanine. Here the CDR3 DNA is all that survives: 63 bases in frame from base 1. Per the germline V gene, TSWWSYY is the CDR1 and QGS is the CDR2. Receptor amplification or capture employed multiplex PCR. The instrument given in TCRdb is Illumina MiSeq. Both TCR gamma (TRG) and TCR delta (TRD) chains were sequenced from each sorted gammadelta T cell sample. Under the source paper's analysis protocol: The repertoire analyses drew on clonotype tree plots, the accumulated frequency of the top 20 clonotypes, and diversity index (DI) and D75 metrics. Via CATT, TCRdb reprocessed the public reads, and rows with identical DNA were then joined. The V and J calls were not made by the authors but by TCRdb's processing. The sample profile shows 53,000 or so delta-chain clones; 1.9% of them were found once. Together, the top ten hold about 24% of the sample. For bulk TCR repertoire analysis, Vgamma9/Vdelta2+ and Vdelta2-negative gammadelta T cell populations were flow-sorted out of peripheral blood mononuclear cells.

No J gene was assigned, while the V gene was called as TRDV1; the table gives TRDD3 as D, unverified against the DNA. Sequencing used gamma-delta T cells from blood. This receptor was obtained from a pool of human donors (malaria-infected and uninfected, not separated). The CDR3 protein is CALGHIQPYWGIQGMTDKLIF. The DNA sequence is given as TGTGCTCTTGGGCATATCCAGCCCTACTGGGGGATACAGGGTATGACCGATAAACTCATTTTT.